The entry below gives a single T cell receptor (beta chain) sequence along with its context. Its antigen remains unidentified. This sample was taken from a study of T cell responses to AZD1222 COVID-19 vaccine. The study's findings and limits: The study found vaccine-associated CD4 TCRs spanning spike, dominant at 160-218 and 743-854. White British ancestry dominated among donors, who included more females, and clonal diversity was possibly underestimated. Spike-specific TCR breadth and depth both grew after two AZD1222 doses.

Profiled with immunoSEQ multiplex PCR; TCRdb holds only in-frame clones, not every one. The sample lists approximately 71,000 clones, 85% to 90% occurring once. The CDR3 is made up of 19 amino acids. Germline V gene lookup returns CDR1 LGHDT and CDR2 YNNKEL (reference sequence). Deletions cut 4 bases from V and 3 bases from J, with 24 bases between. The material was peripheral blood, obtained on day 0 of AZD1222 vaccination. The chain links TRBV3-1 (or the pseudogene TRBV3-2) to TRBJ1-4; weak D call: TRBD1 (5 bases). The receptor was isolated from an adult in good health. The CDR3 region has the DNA TGTGCCAGCAGCCGGGAGAGTCGGGCAGCTGGGACCTCTAATGAAAAACTGTTTTTT. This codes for CASSRESRAAGTSNEKLFF.